This T cell receptor beta chain comes out of a study of blood T cell repertoires in COVID-19. Between the trimmed V and J ends, which lost 1 base and 6 bases, there was a span of 6 bases. The CDR3 length is 12 residues. Germline assignment: CDR1 LGHDT and CDR2 YNNKEL (reference sequence). The protocol was immunoSEQ multiplex PCR, while the TCRdb copy is restricted to in-frame clones and leaves out a portion. Among 300,000 to 400,000 clones listed, roughly 88% were seen once. Followed over time, Seattle patients had been enrolled while infection was active. V usage is TRBV3-1 (or the pseudogene TRBV3-2) and J usage is TRBJ2-5, with TRBD1 as a possible D gene (5 bases). The TCR sequence derives from a woman aged 30 to 39 with COVID-19, enrolled during active disease. The sample consisted of peripheral blood. The CDR3 loop reads CASSQGTQTQYF. CDR3 nucleotides: TGTGCCAGCAGCCAAGGGACACAGACCCAGTACTTC.